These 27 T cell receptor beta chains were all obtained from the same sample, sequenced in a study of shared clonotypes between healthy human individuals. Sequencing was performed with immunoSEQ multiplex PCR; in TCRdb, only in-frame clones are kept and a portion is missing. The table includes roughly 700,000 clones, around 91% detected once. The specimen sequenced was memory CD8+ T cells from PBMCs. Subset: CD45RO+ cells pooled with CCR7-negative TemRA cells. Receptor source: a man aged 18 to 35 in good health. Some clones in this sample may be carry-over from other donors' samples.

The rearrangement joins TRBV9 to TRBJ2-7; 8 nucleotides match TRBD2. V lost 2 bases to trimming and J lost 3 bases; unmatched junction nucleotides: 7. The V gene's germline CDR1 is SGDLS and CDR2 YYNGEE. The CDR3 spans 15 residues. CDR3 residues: CASSVSGTPDYEQYF. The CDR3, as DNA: TGTGCCAGCAGCGTTAGCGGGACCCCAGACTACGAGCAGTACTTC.

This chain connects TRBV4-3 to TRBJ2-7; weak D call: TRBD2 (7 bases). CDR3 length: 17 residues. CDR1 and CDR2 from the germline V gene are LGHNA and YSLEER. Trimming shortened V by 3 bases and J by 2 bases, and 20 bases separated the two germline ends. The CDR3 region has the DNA TGCGCCAGCAGCCACCGGGACACTAGCGAGAAGGCCTACGAGCAGTACTTC. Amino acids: CASSHRDTSEKAYEQYF.

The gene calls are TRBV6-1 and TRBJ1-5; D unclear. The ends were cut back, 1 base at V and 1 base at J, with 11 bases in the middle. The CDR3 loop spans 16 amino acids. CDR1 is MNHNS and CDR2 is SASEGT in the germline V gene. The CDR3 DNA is TGTGCCAGCAGTGAAGGGAGAGGTCCAAGCAATCAGCCCCAGCATTTT. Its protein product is CASSEGRGPSNQPQHF.

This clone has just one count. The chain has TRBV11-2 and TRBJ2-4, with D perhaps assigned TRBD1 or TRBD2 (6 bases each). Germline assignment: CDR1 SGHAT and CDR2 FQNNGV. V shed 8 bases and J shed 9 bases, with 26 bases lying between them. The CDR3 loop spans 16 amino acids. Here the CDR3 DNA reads TGTGCCAGCCGCTCAGGGGAGGCGGGGACCAAACGCATTCAGTACTTC. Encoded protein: CASRSGEAGTKRIQYF.

As DNA, the CDR3 is TGTGCCAGCAGTCAATCTAGCGGGAGCTCCTACGAGCAGTACTTC. This gives the protein CASSQSSGSSYEQYF. This chain links TRBV6-5 with TRBJ2-7; TRBD2 matches at 10 bases. Germline V gene lookup returns CDR1 MNHEY and CDR2 SVGAGI. The J segment lost 0 bases and the V segment lost 5 bases, leaving 4 bases of the junction unmatched. The CDR3 has 15 amino acids.

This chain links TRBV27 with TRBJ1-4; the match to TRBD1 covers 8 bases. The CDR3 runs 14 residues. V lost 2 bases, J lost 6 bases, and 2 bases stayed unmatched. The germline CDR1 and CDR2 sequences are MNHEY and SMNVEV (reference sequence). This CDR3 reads CASSLTGGYEKLFF. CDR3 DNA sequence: TGTGCCAGCAGTTTAACAGGGGGATATGAAAAACTGTTTTTT.

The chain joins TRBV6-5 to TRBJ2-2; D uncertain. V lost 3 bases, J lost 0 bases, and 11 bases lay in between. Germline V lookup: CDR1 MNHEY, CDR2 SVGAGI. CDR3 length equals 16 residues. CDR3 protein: CASSYLGPSNTGELFF. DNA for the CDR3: TGTGCCAGCAGTTATCTCGGGCCCTCGAACACCGGGGAGCTGTTTTTT.

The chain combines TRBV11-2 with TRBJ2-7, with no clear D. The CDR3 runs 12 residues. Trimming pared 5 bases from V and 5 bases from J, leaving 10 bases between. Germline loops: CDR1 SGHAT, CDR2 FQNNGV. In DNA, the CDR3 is TGTGCCAGCAGCGGCCCTCGGGACGAGCAGTACTTC. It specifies CASSGPRDEQYF.

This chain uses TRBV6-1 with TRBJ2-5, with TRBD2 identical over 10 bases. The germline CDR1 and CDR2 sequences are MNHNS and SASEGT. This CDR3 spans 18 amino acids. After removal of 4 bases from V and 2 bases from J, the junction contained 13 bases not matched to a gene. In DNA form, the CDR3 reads TGTGCCAGCAGTGTCAGGACTAGCGGAGGAAGGAGGCAAGAGACCCAGTACTTC. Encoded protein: CASSVRTSGGRRQETQYF.

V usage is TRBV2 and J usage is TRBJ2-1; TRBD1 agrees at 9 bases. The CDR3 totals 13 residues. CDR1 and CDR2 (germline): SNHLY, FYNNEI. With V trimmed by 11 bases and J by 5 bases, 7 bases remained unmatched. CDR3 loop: CAVEGDRDNEQFF. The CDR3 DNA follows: TGTGCCGTAGAGGGGGACAGGGACAATGAGCAGTTCTTC.

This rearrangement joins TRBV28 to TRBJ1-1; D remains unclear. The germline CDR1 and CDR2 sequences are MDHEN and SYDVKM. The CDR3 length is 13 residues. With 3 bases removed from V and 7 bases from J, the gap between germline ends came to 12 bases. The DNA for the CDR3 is TGTGCCAGCAGTTTTGGGGTAGGGTATGAAGCTTTCTTT. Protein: CASSFGVGYEAFF.

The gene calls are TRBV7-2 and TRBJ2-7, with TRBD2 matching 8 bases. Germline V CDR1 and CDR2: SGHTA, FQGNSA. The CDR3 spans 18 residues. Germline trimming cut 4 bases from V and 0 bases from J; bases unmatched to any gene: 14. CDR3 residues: CASSSPGSGMSGSYEQYF. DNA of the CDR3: TGTGCCAGCAGCTCCCCGGGTAGCGGGATGTCGGGCTCCTACGAGCAGTACTTC.

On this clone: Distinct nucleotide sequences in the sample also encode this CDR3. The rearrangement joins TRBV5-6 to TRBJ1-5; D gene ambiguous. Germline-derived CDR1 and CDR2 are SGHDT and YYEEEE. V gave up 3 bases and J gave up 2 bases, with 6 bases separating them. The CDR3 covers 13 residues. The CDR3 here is CASSSGGNQPQHF. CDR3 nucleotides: TGTGCCAGCAGCTCGGGTGGCAATCAGCCCCAGCATTTT.

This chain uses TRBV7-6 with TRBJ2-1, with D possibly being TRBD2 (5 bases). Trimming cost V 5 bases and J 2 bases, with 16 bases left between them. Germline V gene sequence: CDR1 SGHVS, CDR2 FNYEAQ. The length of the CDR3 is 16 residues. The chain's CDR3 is CASSLRVLGTYNEQFF. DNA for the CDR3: TGTGCCAGCAGCCTCCGGGTACTAGGCACCTACAATGAGCAGTTCTTC. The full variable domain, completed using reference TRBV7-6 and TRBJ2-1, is GAGVSQSPRYKVTKRGQDVALRCDPISGHVSLYWYRQALGQGPEFLTYFNYEAQQDKSGLPNDRFSAERPEGSISTLTIQRTEQRDSAMYRCASSLRVLGTYNEQFFGPGTRLTVL.

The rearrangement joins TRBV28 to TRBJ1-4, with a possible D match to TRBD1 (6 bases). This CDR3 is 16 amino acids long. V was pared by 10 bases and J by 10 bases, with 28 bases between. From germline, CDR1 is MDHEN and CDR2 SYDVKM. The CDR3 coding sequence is TGTGCCACCTCCTTGAGACCTGGGGTAGGGGGGACAAAACTGTTTTTT. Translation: CATSLRPGVGGTKLFF.

The CDR3 protein is CASSPLLVWQGANTGELFF. CDR3 DNA sequence: TGTGCCAGCTCACCACTTCTAGTATGGCAGGGAGCGAACACCGGGGAGCTGTTTTTT. The chain carries TRBV18 and TRBJ2-2; the D call may be TRBD1 or TRBD2 (5 bases each). Germline CDR1 is KGHSH and CDR2 is LQKENI. With 1 base removed from V and 0 bases from J, the gap between germline ends came to 18 bases. This CDR3 contains 19 residues. The full variable domain, its missing parts supplied by reference TRBV18 and TRBJ2-2, is NAGVMQNPRHLVRRRGQEARLRCSPMKGHSHVYWYRQLPEEGLKFMVYLQKENIIDESGMPKERFSAEFPKEGPSILRIQQVVRGDSAAYFCASSPLLVWQGANTGELFFGEGSRLTVL.

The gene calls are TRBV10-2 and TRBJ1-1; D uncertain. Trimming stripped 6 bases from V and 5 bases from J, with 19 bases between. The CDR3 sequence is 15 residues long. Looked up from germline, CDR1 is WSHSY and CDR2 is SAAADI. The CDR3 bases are TGCGCCAGCAGCCCACATAGGGCAGATAGGACTGAAGCTTTCTTT. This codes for CASSPHRADRTEAFF.

As DNA, the CDR3 is TGTGCCAGCAGTTGGCCGGGAGCGTCTTACAATGAGCAGTTCTTC. It translates to CASSWPGASYNEQFF. V usage is TRBV5-6 and J usage is TRBJ2-1; the D gene is possibly TRBD2 (6 bases). V lost 5 bases to trimming and J lost 4 bases, with 16 bases between them. Germline lookup yields CDR1 SGHDT and CDR2 YYEEEE. This CDR3 spans 15 amino acids.

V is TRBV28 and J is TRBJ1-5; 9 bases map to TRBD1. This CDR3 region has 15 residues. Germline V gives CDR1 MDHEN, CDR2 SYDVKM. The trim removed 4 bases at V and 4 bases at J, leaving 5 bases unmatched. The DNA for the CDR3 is TGTGCCAGCAGTTCGCGACAGGGGGAAAATCAGCCCCAGCATTTT. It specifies CASSSRQGENQPQHF.

The CDR3 region has the DNA TGTGCCAGCAGTTTTCGTGTTTCGGTCGCTTTCGGTGAGCAGTTCTTC. Its translation is CASSFRVSVAFGEQFF. The chain uses TRBV28 and TRBJ2-1; D not certain. V was trimmed by 3 bases and J by 9 bases, leaving 21 bases between them. CDR1 is MDHEN, CDR2 SYDVKM, per germline. The CDR3 totals 16 residues.

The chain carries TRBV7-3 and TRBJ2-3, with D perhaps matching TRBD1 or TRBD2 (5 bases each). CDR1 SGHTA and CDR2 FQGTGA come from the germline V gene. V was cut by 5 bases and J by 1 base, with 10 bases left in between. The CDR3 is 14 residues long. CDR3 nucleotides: TGTGCCAGCAGCCCTACGGGACGCACAGATACGCAGTATTTT. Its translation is CASSPTGRTDTQYF.

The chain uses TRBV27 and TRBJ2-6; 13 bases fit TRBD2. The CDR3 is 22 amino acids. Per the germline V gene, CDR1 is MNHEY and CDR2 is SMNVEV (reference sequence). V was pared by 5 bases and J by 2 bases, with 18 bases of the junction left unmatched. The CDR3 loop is CASSDRGFTSGRAAAGANVLTF. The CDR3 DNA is TGTGCCAGCAGTGACAGGGGGTTTACTAGCGGGAGGGCCGCGGCTGGGGCCAACGTCCTGACTTTC.

CDR3 DNA: TGTGCCAGCAGTTTTCGCCGAGGGATTGGGGAGCAGTTCTTC. It codes for CASSFRRGIGEQFF. This chain links TRBV27 with TRBJ2-1, with D possibly matching TRBD2 (5 bases). This CDR3 region has 14 residues. Germline CDR1 and CDR2: MNHEY and SMNVEV (reference sequence). Trimming removed 3 bases from V and 10 bases from J, with 16 bases in between.

The CDR3 bases are TGCGCCAGCAGCCAAGCCGGGACAGGGACCTACGAGCAGTACTTC. The encoded protein is CASSQAGTGTYEQYF. The gene calls are TRBV4-3 and TRBJ2-7; 9 bases align to TRBD1. Germline V gene sequence: CDR1 LGHNA, CDR2 YSLEER. Losses at the gene ends were 1 base for V and 2 bases for J; bases not matched to a gene: 3. CDR3 length: 15 amino acids.

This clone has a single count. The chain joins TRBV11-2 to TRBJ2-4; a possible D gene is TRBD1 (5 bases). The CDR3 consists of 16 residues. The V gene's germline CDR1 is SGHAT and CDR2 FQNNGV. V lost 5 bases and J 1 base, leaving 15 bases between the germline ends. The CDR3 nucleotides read TGTGCCAGCAGCCCTGGGGCAGGCATGGCCAAAAACATTCAGTACTTC. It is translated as CASSPGAGMAKNIQYF.

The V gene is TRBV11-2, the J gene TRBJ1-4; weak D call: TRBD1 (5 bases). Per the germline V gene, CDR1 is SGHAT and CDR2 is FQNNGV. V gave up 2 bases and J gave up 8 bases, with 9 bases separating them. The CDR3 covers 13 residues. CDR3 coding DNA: TGTGCCAGCAGCTTACAGGGTCAGGAAAAACTGTTTTTT. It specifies CASSLQGQEKLFF.

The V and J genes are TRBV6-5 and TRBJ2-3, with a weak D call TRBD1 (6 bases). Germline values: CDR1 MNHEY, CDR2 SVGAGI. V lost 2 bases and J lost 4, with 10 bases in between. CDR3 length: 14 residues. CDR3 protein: CASSYQTGPDTQYF. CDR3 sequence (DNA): TGTGCCAGCAGTTACCAGACAGGACCAGATACGCAGTATTTT.